Listed here are 26 T cell receptor beta chains from one sample, sequenced in a study of cytomegalovirus exposure and HLA in healthy donors. The PCR had 60 Vbeta and 13 Jbeta primers. Repertoires were generated with immunoSEQ multiplex PCR, while TCRdb's copy carries only in-frame clones and drops some. The repertoire includes 210,000 or so clones, around 80% of them detected once, and roughly a sixth sits in the top ten. The sequencing input was PBMCs. These receptors all come from a man aged 40-50 years in good health and CMV-seronegative.

This chain uses TRBV2 with TRBJ1-1, with 7 bases fitting TRBD1. Germline assignment: CDR1 SNHLY and CDR2 FYNNEI. V gave up 6 bases and J gave up 3 bases; unmatched junction bases: 4. The CDR3 covers 13 residues. The CDR3 coding sequence is TGTGCCAGCAGCGCCCAGGGGGACACTGAAGCTTTCTTT. Its protein is CASSAQGDTEAFF.

The rearrangement links TRBV4-1 to TRBJ2-7, with a weak D call TRBD2 (5 bases). This CDR3 is 15 amino acids long. Germline lookup yields CDR1 MGHRA and CDR2 YSYEKL. Between the trimmed V and J ends, which lost 0 bases and 0 bases, there was a span of 9 bases. The CDR3: CASSQDVGVSYEQYF. The CDR3, as DNA: TGCGCCAGCAGCCAAGACGTGGGAGTCTCCTACGAGCAGTACTTC.

V usage is TRBV7-6 and J usage is TRBJ2-3, with TRBD1 matching 10 bases. The J segment lost 2 bases and the V segment lost 1 base, leaving 6 bases of the junction unmatched. The CDR3 length is 17 residues. Germline V lookup: CDR1 SGHVS, CDR2 FNYEAQ. The CDR3 sequence is CASSLGEGQGVTDTQYF. The CDR3 DNA reads TGTGCCAGCAGCTTAGGGGAAGGACAGGGGGTCACAGATACGCAGTATTTT.

The rearrangement links TRBV10-3 to TRBJ2-1; no definite D call. Trimming removed 0 bases at V and 3 bases at J, with 6 bases between. The germline gives CDR1 ENHRY, CDR2 SYGVKD. The CDR3 spans 14 residues. CDR3 sequence: CAISESSGYNEQFF. The DNA of the CDR3 is TGTGCCATCAGTGAGTCCTCCGGCTACAATGAGCAGTTCTTC.

The V gene is TRBV25-1, the J gene TRBJ2-5; D ambiguous. The tail of the sequence fits TRBJ2-7 better, so the J call may be wrong. Germline CDR1 reads MGHDK; CDR2 reads SYGVNS. The CDR3 runs to 13 residues. The CDR3 DNA reads TGTGCCAGCTCCGCCTTATCGGGTTACGAGCAGTACTTC. Protein product: CASSALSGYEQYF.

This chain connects TRBV13 to TRBJ2-3, with D unresolved. The CDR3 is 13 residues long. The V end was cut by 3 bases, the J end by 4 bases, with 8 bases between. Germline CDR1 is PRHDT and CDR2 is FYEKMQ (reference sequence). This CDR3 is CASSLGRPDTQYF. The CDR3 DNA follows: TGTGCCAGCAGCTTGGGCAGACCAGATACGCAGTATTTT.

This clone came up a few times. V usage is TRBV4-3 and J usage is TRBJ1-2; the match to TRBD1 covers 8 bases. Germline trimming cut 2 bases from V and 7 bases from J; bases unmatched to any gene: 3. This CDR3 spans 13 amino acids. Germline-derived CDR1 and CDR2 are LGHNA and YSLEER. The CDR3: CASSQPGGSGYTF. CDR3 bases: TGCGCCAGCAGCCAACCAGGGGGCTCTGGCTACACCTTC.

This rearrangement joins TRBV5-4 to TRBJ2-1; 10 nucleotides line up with TRBD2. CDR1 is SGHNT and CDR2 is YYREEE in the germline V gene (reference sequence). This CDR3 is built from 15 residues. The junction had 4 bases not matched to a gene; V was cut back by 0 bases and J by 7 bases. Written as DNA, the CDR3 is TGTGCCAGCAGCTTGGCCCTAGCGGGAGTGAATGAGCAGTTCTTC. Its protein product is CASSLALAGVNEQFF.

The V and J genes are TRBV10-1 and TRBJ2-3, with D possibly matching TRBD2 (6 bases). Trimming cost V 2 bases and J 6 bases, with 15 bases left between them. This CDR3 spans 15 amino acids. In germline, CDR1 is WNHNN, CDR2 SYGVQD (reference sequence). CDR3 sequence reads: CASSEAGRGVDTQYF. Written as DNA, the CDR3 is TGCGCCAGCAGTGAGGCGGGACGAGGGGTGGATACGCAGTATTTT.

This clone was found a few times. The V and J genes are TRBV7-2 and TRBJ2-5; TRBD2 matches 8 bases. The CDR3 is 16 residues long. Germline-derived CDR1 and CDR2 are SGHTA and FQGNSA. V trimming: 5 bases; J trimming: 1 base; junction bases outside the gene matches: 9. CDR3 sequence (DNA): TGTGCCAGCAGCCCTAGTTCTAGCGGGCTCCAAGAGACCCAGTACTTC. Translation: CASSPSSSGLQETQYF.

The chain links TRBV5-4 to TRBJ1-6; 7 positions agree with TRBD1. The length of the CDR3 is 14 residues. In germline, CDR1 is SGHNT, CDR2 YYREEE (reference sequence). V dropped 4 bases and J dropped 7; count of bases not matched to a gene: 5. CDR3 sequence (DNA): TGTGCCAGCAGCGCGGGACAGCAGAATTCACCCCTCCACTTT. Translation: CASSAGQQNSPLHF.

V is TRBV2 and J is TRBJ1-3; no clear D. This CDR3 is built from 14 residues. V was clipped by 2 bases and J by 3 bases, with 8 bases between them. Germline V CDR1 and CDR2: SNHLY, FYNNEI. CDR3 sequence: CASSESRRGNTIYF. For the CDR3, the DNA is TGTGCCAGCAGTGAATCGAGGCGTGGAAACACCATATATTTT. The variable domain in full, with the rest retrieved from reference TRBV2 and TRBJ1-3, is EPEVTQTPSHQVTQMGQEVILRCVPISNHLYFYWYRQILGQKVEFLVSFYNNEISEKSEIFDDQFSVERPDGSNFTLKIRSTKLEDSAMYFCASSESRRGNTIYFGEGSWLTVV.

This rearrangement joins TRBV2 to TRBJ1-1; D unresolved. Germline V gene data show CDR1 as SNHLY and CDR2 as FYNNEI. CDR3 length equals 12 residues. The V end was cut by 6 bases, the J end by 0 bases, with 5 bases between. This CDR3 is CASSPLNTEAFF. The CDR3 DNA follows: TGTGCCAGCAGCCCCTTGAACACTGAAGCTTTCTTT.

The CDR3 region is CASSLAANTGELFF. As DNA, the CDR3 is TGTGCCAGCAGCTTGGCGGCGAACACCGGGGAGCTGTTTTTT. The chain links TRBV5-5 to TRBJ2-2; no clear D gene. The germline V and J ends were trimmed by 0 bases and 0 bases, with 3 bases remaining between them. Germline CDR1 is SGHKS and CDR2 is YYEKEE (reference sequence). The CDR3 length is 14 residues.

This clone has only a few counts. The chain joins TRBV28 to TRBJ2-7; 9 positions agree with TRBD1. The junction had 10 bases not matched to a gene; V was cut back by 10 bases and J by 6 bases. Per the germline V gene, CDR1 is MDHEN and CDR2 is SYDVKM. The CDR3 totals 13 residues. Here the CDR3 DNA reads TGTGCCACCGGGGTAGGACAGGGGCCCGAGCAGTACTTC. This codes for CATGVGQGPEQYF.

V is TRBV5-1 and J is TRBJ2-3; 9 positions match TRBD2. The V and J ends lost 3 bases and 2 bases, in that order; junction bases with no gene match: 7. The CDR3 loop spans 16 amino acids. Germline CDR1 and CDR2: SGHRS and YFSETQ. In DNA form, the CDR3 reads TGCGCCAGCAGCTCCCGGACTAGCGCTGACACAGATACGCAGTATTTT. The encoded protein is CASSSRTSADTDTQYF.

This rearrangement joins TRBV27 to TRBJ2-5; no definite D call. V was clipped by 5 bases and J by 5 bases, with 15 bases between them. The CDR3 loop spans 14 amino acids. Germline loops: CDR1 MNHEY, CDR2 SMNVEV (reference sequence). CDR3 bases: TGTGCCAGCAGTCCGCGGCCCGCGAGGGAGACCCAGTACTTC. Translating it yields CASSPRPARETQYF.

CDR3 in amino acids: CASKGRAPGDEQFF. CDR3 sequence (DNA): TGTGCCAGCAAAGGGAGGGCCCCAGGGGATGAGCAGTTCTTC. V usage is TRBV7-9 and J usage is TRBJ2-1, with a weak D call TRBD2 (7 bases). The V gene's germline CDR1 is SEHNR and CDR2 FQNEAQ (reference sequence). Trimming removed 7 bases from V and 8 bases from J, with 18 bases in between. The CDR3 spans 14 residues.

This chain uses TRBV7-2 with TRBJ2-7, with 10 bases fitting TRBD1. Looked up from germline, CDR1 is SGHTA and CDR2 is FQGNSA. The length of the CDR3 is 15 residues. The V gene end was trimmed by 5 bases and the J gene end by 4 bases; junction bases not matched to a gene: 8. The DNA for the CDR3 is TGTGCCAGCAGCCGCGACAGGGGGCGCGGGTACGAGCAGTACTTC. As protein: CASSRDRGRGYEQYF.

The chain couples TRBV5-1 to TRBJ2-3; 10 bases agree with TRBD2. Germline values: CDR1 SGHRS, CDR2 YFSETQ. The junction had 4 bases not matched to a gene; V was cut back by 4 bases and J by 2 bases. This CDR3 contains 15 residues. The CDR3: CASSQGLAYTDTQYF. In DNA form, the CDR3 reads TGCGCCAGCAGCCAGGGACTAGCGTACACAGATACGCAGTATTTT.

The chain carries TRBV9 and TRBJ2-1, with 8 nucleotides matching TRBD1. V lost 2 bases, J lost 7 bases, and 2 bases stayed unmatched. From germline, CDR1 is SGDLS and CDR2 YYNGEE. CDR3 size: 13 residues. CDR3 sequence: CASSVTGENEQFF. DNA for the CDR3: TGTGCCAGCAGCGTGACAGGGGAAAATGAGCAGTTCTTC.

This chain uses TRBV11-2 with TRBJ2-1; 9 bases fit TRBD2. The V gene end was trimmed by 4 bases and the J gene end by 3 bases; junction bases not matched to a gene: 7. Germline loops: CDR1 SGHAT, CDR2 FQNNGV. There are 16 residues in the CDR3. CDR3 in amino acids: CASSSEREVNYNEQFF. The CDR3 bases are TGTGCCAGCAGCTCAGAGCGGGAGGTAAACTACAATGAGCAGTTCTTC.

J is TRBJ2-5 and V is TRBV11-3; 8 nucleotides line up with TRBD1. Losses at the gene ends were 5 bases for V and 5 bases for J; bases not matched to a gene: 4. Germline V gene data show CDR1 as SGHNT and CDR2 as YENEEA. The CDR3 has 13 amino acids. CDR3: CASSPTGDETQYF. CDR3 nucleotide sequence: TGTGCCAGCAGCCCGACAGGGGATGAGACCCAGTACTTC.

This sequence joins TRBV6-5 and TRBJ1-5, with D possibly matching TRBD1 (6 bases). The CDR3 is 13 residues long. Germline CDR1 MNHEY, CDR2 SVGAGI. V lost 6 bases and J 3 bases, leaving 9 bases between the germline ends. CDR3 protein: CASRQGVNQPQHF. In DNA, the CDR3 is TGTGCCAGCAGACAGGGTGTCAATCAGCCCCAGCATTTT.

This chain uses TRBV7-2 with TRBJ2-5, with a tentative D call TRBD1 (5 bases). With 4 bases removed from V and 7 bases from J, the gap between germline ends came to 13 bases. The CDR3 contains 13 residues. Germline CDR1 is SGHTA and CDR2 is FQGNSA. DNA for the CDR3: TGTGCCAGCAGCTCAAGGGGTTTAGTGACCCAGTACTTC. Translating it yields CASSSRGLVTQYF. Together with reference TRBV7-2 and TRBJ2-5, the CDR3 gives the full variable domain: GAGVSQSPSNKVTEKGKDVELRCDPISGHTALYWYRQSLGQGLEFLIYFQGNSAPDKSGLPSDRFSAERTGGSVSTLTIQRTQQEDSAVYLCASSSRGLVTQYFGPGTRLLVL.

This chain uses TRBV19 with TRBJ2-1; 8 bases align to TRBD2. Germline CDR1 is LNHDA and CDR2 is SQIVND (reference sequence). The V gene end was trimmed by 10 bases and the J gene end by 4 bases; junction bases not matched to a gene: 12. There are 15 residues in the CDR3. The CDR3 region has the DNA TGTGCCACCCAGTTGAGCGGGAGCCGATACAATGAGCAGTTCTTC. Its protein product is CATQLSGSRYNEQFF.